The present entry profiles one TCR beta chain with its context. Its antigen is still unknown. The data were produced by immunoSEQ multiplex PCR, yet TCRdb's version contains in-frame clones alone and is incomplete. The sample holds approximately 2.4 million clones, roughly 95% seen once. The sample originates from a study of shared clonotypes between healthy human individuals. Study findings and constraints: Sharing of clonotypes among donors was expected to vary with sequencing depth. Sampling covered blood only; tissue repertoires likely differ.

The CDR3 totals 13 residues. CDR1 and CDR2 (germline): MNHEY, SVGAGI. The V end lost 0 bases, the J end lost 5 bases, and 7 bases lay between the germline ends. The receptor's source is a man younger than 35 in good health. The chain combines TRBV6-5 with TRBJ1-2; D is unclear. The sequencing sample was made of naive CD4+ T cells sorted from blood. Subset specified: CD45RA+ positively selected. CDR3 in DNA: TGTGCCAGCAGTTACTCACGTCTTTATGGCTACACCTTC. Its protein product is CASSYSRLYGYTF.